What follows are 5 T cell receptor beta chains derived from one specimen sequenced in a study of blood T cell repertoires in COVID-19. Generated by immunoSEQ multiplex PCR, the TCRdb table keeps only in-frame clones and is missing some. The table shows about 400,000 clones, with more than 80% occurring only once. Sequenced sample: peripheral blood. These receptors originate from a middle-aged man with acute or convalescent COVID-19.

The chain couples TRBV28 to TRBJ2-7, with 7 nucleotides matching TRBD2. J was trimmed by 0 bases and V by 6 bases; bases with no gene match: 2. Germline values: CDR1 MDHEN, CDR2 SYDVKM. The CDR3 contains 13 residues. The CDR3 coding sequence is TGTGCCAGCAGCAGCGGGGTCTCCTACGAGCAGTACTTC. Its protein is CASSSGVSYEQYF.

The chain combines TRBV2 with TRBJ1-4; D uncertain. Germline V lookup: CDR1 SNHLY, CDR2 FYNNEI. CDR3 length equals 16 residues. V was pared by 0 bases and J by 2 bases, with 10 bases between. The CDR3 region has the DNA TGTGCCAGCAGTGAAGCGCTTCGAGGGACTAATGAAAAACTGTTTTTT. It encodes CASSEALRGTNEKLFF.

The chain employs TRBV4-1 and TRBJ1-6, with 7 bases lining up with TRBD1. The CDR3 loop spans 16 amino acids. Germline assignment: CDR1 MGHRA and CDR2 YSYEKL. The V and J ends lost 2 bases and 7 bases, in that order; junction bases with no gene match: 8. DNA for the CDR3: TGCGCCAGCAGCCAACCCCGGGACAGACTAAATTCACCCCTCCACTTT. It specifies CASSQPRDRLNSPLHF.

This clone came up a few times. V and J are TRBV6-5 and TRBJ1-4; no firm D call. Germline CDR1 is MNHEY and CDR2 is SVGAGI. The CDR3 is made up of 11 amino acids. Trimming shortened V by 6 bases and J by 5 bases, and 4 bases separated the two germline ends. As DNA, the CDR3 is TGTGCCAGCAGGAGCAATGAAAAACTGTTTTTT. Translating it yields CASRSNEKLFF.

This clone was seen a single time. At one end, the junction sequence differs from germline, possibly due to a read error. The V and J genes are TRBV12-3 or TRBV12-4 and TRBJ1-4, with D unclear. The CDR3 has 13 residues. The CDR3 DNA sequence: TGTGCCAGCAGTTTAGTCGGTAATCAAAAACTGTTTTTT. Protein: CASSLVGNQKLFF.